The present T cell receptor (beta chain) was sequenced within a study of CD4 T cells in relation to SARS-CoV-2 and coronaviruses listed by TCRdb under 2021. For context, the study as a whole: Patient-derived lymphoblastoid cell lines were used to map the HLA restriction of shared crossreactive spike epitopes. Expansion assays from other donors in the study were sequenced with a different, Illumina-based TCR-beta assay. At the level of individual TCR clonotypes, the study measured memory CD4+ T cell crossreactivity between SARS-CoV-2 spike protein and common cold coronavirus spike proteins. The Adaptive Biotechnologies TCR-sequencing kit was used for samples from a few pre-COVID donors and for the naive versus memory experiments, whereas the other data were Illumina-based. What the research found in general, with its limitations: Since the crossreactivity analysis centred on spike protein, crossreactivity against other viral proteins was not assessed. No donor contributed both pre-pandemic and post-infection samples, which limited tracing the source of pre-existing responses. Sequencing of naive versus memory cells indicated that the assay detects memory recall responses, not primary responses primed during culture. In about 60% of donors, memory CD4+ clonotypes turned up that crossrecognized SARS-CoV-2 and at least one common cold coronavirus spike. Small numbers of patients and of tested TCRs were a limitation of the study. Significantly weaker SARS-CoV-2-driven expansion was shown by crossreactive clones than by monoreactive clones, consistent with antigenic imprinting.

CD4+ T cells from unexposed donors were collected before the COVID-19 pandemic (2011-2018). Naive and memory CD4+ T cells were separated from cryopreserved PBMCs through CD4 enrichment, which was followed by EasySep naive CD4+ T cell enrichment. Leukapheresis product for the unexposed donors was bought commercially. Ficoll-Paque PLUS gradient centrifugation was used to isolate PBMCs from either whole blood or leukapheresis product. PBMCs were either used fresh in the expansion assay or cryopreserved at -140 degrees C. The QIAamp Micro DNA Kit was used to extract genomic DNA from the CD4+ T cells. DNA from uncultured naive and memory CD4+ T cells underwent immunoSEQ TCR-beta sequencing at deep resolution. On the study's bioinformatics: During preprocessing, nonproductive sequences were removed, as were CDR3s that did not start with C, did not end with F or W, or were shorter than 7 amino acids. Cultured and uncultured naive and memory CD4+ repertoires were searched for previously identified spike- and CEF-reactive CDR3s. After three terminal residues were trimmed from each end, CDR3 homology was quantified as pairwise Levenshtein distance using the stringdist R package. This is the immuneACCESS table as TCRdb keeps it, with only in-frame sequences that have V and J called. A part of the clones is gone; compared with another copy, unresolved V genes explain less than half, and the rest is unexplained. That table furnishes V, J and clone size, whereas the DNA furnished D and trimming. The sample table shows under 65,000 clones, and about nine tenths are seen once. Under 1.5% of the sample belongs to the ten largest clones.

Concerning this clone itself: Its cognate antigen has yet to be identified. No base quality information exists; no much larger clone differs at one position.

The sequenced material came from memory CD4+ T cells from PBMCs. The sample's cell subset or site, from its label and the paper: memory (non-naive) CD4+ T cells. The source of this sequence is a human donor in good health.

The DNA is as follows: TGCGCCAGCAGTCACAAGGGCCCGAGACAGGGAAACGAGACCCAGTACTTC. Its protein product is CASSHKGPRQGNETQYF. The chain uses TRBV23-1 and TRBJ2-5, and TRBD1 matches 7 of the central bases. TRBV23-1 qualifies as an ORF whose function is uncertain. Including the terminal cysteine and phenylalanine, the CDR3 comprises 17 residues. The DNA shown is the 51-base CDR3, in frame from base 1. After removal of 3 bases from V and 5 bases from J, the junction retains 15 bases not matched to a gene.